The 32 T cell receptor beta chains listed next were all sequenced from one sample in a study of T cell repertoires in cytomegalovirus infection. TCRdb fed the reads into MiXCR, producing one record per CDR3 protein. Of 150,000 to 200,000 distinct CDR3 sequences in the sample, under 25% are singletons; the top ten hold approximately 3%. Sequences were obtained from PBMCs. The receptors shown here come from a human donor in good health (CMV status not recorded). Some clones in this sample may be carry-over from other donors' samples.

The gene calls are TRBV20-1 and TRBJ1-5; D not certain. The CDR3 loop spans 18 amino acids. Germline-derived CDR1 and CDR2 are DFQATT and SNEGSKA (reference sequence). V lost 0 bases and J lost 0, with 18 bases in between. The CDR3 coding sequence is TGCAGTGCTAGAGATCGGGCCAGAACCAGATATAGCAATCAGCCCCAGCATTTT. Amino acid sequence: CSARDRARTRYSNQPQHF.

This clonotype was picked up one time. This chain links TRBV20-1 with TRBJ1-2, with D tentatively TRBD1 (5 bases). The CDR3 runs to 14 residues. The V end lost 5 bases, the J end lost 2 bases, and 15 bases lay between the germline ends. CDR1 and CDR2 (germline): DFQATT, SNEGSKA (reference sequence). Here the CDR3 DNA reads TGCAGTGCTGTAGACAGAGATTCCAACTATGGCTACACCTTC. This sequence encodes CSAVDRDSNYGYTF.

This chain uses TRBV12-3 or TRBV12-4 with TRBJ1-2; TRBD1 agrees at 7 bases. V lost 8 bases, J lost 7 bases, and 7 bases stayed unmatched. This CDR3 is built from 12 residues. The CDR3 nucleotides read TGTGCCAGCTTACAGGGGATCCTTGGCTACACCTTC. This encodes CASLQGILGYTF.

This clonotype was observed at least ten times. The CDR3 bases are TGTGCCAGCAGCCCCGTTGGGACAGGGACACCCTACGAGCAGTACTTC. Its protein is CASSPVGTGTPYEQYF. The rearrangement joins TRBV11-2 to TRBJ2-7; the match to TRBD1 covers 9 bases. CDR3 length: 16 amino acids. The germline V gene has CDR1 SGHAT and CDR2 FQNNGV. Trimming cost V 5 bases and J 2 bases; bases outside gene matches: 10.

The CDR3 nucleotides are TGTGCCAGCAGTCCCCAAGCGGGGGGAAGCTATGGCTACACCTTC. Translation gives CASSPQAGGSYGYTF. This rearrangement joins TRBV12-3 or TRBV12-4 to TRBJ1-2; a possible D gene is TRBD1 (5 bases). This CDR3 spans 15 amino acids. The V gene lost 5 bases and the J gene lost 4 bases, with 17 bases spanning the gap.

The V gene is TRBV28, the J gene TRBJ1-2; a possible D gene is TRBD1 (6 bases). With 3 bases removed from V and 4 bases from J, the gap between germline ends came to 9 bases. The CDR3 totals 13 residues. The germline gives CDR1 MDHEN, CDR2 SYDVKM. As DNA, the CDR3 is TGTGCCAGCAGTTTCGGACAGCTCTATGGCTACACCTTC. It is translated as CASSFGQLYGYTF.

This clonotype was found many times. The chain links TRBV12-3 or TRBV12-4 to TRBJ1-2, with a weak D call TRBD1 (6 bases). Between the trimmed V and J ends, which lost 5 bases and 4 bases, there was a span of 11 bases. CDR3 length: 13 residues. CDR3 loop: CASSKTGPYGYTF. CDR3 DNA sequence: TGTGCCAGCAGTAAGACAGGCCCCTATGGCTACACCTTC.

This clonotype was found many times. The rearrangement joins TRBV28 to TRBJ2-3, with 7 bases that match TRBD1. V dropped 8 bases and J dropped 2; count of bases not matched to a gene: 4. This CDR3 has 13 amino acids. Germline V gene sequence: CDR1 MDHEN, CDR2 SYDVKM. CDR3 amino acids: CASDRAYTDTQYF. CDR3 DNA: TGTGCCAGCGACAGGGCTTACACAGATACGCAGTATTTT.

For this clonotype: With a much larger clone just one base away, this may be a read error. The CDR3 protein is CPSSLGWRAKNTGELFF. The CDR3 DNA reads TGTCCCAGCAGCTTAGGTTGGCGAGCGAAGAACACCGGGGAGCTGTTTTTT. The J gene is TRBJ2-2, the V gene TRBV7-8; D not certain. The germline CDR1 and CDR2 sequences are SGHVS and FQNEAQ. The CDR3 has 17 amino acids.

CDR3 coding DNA: TGTGCCAGCAGCGACGGGACAGGGAACACCGGGGAGCTGTTTTTT. This sequence encodes CASSDGTGNTGELFF. J is TRBJ2-2 and V is TRBV7-9, with 8 bases identical to TRBD1. The junction had 3 bases not matched to a gene; V was cut back by 5 bases and J by 1 base. The germline CDR1 and CDR2 sequences are SEHNR and FQNEAQ (reference sequence). CDR3 length: 15 residues. Drawing the rest from reference TRBV7-9 and TRBJ2-2, the complete variable domain is DTGVSQNPRHKITKRGQNVTFRCDPISEHNRLYWYRQTLGQGPEFLTYFQNEAQLEKSRLLSDRFSAERPKGSFSTLEIQRTEQGDSAMYLCASSDGTGNTGELFFGEGSRLTVL.

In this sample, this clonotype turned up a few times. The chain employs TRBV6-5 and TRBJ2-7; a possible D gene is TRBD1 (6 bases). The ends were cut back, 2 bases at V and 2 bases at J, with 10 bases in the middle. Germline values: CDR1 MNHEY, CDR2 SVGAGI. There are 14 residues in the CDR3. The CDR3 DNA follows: TGTGCCAGCAGTTACGGACAGAGAGCCTACGAGCAGTACTTC. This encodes CASSYGQRAYEQYF.

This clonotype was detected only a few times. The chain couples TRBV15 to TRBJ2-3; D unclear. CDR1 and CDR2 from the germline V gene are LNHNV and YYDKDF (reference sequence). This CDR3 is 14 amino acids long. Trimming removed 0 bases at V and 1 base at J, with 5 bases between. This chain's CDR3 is CATSRDPGTDTQYF. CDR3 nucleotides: TGTGCCACCAGCAGAGATCCGGGCACAGATACGCAGTATTTT.

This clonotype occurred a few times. CDR3 sequence (DNA): TGCAGTGCGGAGGGCCCCCGTGTCACCGGGGAGCTGTTTTTT. It encodes CSAEGPRVTGELFF. The V gene is TRBV20-1, the J gene TRBJ2-2; tentative D call: TRBD2 (6 bases). This CDR3 comprises 14 residues. The V end lost 6 bases, the J end lost 4 bases, and 15 bases lay between the germline ends. Germline loops: CDR1 DFQATT, CDR2 SNEGSKA (reference sequence).

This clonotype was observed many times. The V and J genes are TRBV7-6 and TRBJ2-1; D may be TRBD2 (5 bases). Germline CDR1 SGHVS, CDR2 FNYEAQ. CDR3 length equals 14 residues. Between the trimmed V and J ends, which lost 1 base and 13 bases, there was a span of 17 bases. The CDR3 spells CASSLEESLEGQFF. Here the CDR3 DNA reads TGTGCCAGCAGCTTAGAAGAGTCCCTCGAGGGACAGTTCTTC.

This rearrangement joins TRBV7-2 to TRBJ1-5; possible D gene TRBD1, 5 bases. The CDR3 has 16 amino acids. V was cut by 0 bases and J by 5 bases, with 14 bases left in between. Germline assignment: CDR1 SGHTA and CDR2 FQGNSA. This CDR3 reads CASSLAGTPGYQPQHF. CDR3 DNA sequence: TGTGCCAGCAGCTTAGCTGGGACCCCTGGCTATCAGCCCCAGCATTTT.

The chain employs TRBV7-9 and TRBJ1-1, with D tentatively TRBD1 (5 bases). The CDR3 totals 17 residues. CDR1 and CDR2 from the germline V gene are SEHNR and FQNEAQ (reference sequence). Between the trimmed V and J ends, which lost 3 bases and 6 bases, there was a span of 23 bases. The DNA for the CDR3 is TGTGCCAGCAGCTTCCACGGGGGGTGGGTTCCGGCCTCTGAAGCTTTCTTT. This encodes CASSFHGGWVPASEAFF.

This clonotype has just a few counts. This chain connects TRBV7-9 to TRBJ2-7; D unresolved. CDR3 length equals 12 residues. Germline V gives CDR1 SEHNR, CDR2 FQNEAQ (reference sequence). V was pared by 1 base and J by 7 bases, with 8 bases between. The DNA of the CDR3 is TGTGCCAGCAGCTTAGTGGAGACAGAGCAGTACTTC. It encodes CASSLVETEQYF.

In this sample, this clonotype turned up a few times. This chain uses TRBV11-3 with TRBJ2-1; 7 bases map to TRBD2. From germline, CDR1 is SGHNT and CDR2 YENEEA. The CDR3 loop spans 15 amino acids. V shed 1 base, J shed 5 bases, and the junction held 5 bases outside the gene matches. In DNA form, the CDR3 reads TGTGCCAGCAGCTTAGTCCTAGCGGACAACAATGAGCAGTTCTTC. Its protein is CASSLVLADNNEQFF.

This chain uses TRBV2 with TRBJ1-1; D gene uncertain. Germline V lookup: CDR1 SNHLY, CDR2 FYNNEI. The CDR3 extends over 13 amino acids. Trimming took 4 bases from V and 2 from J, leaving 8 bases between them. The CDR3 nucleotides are TGTGCCAGCAGTGGACTGAGAAACACTGAAGCTTTCTTT. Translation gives CASSGLRNTEAFF. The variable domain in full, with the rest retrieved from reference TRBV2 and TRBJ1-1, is EPEVTQTPSHQVTQMGQEVILRCVPISNHLYFYWYRQILGQKVEFLVSFYNNEISEKSEIFDDQFSVERPDGSNFTLKIRSTKLEDSAMYFCASSGLRNTEAFFGQGTRLTVV.

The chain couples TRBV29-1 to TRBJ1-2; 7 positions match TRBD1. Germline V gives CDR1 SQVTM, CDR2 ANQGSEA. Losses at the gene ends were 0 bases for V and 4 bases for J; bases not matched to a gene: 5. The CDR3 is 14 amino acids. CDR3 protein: CSVEEVRGTYGYTF. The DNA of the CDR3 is TGCAGCGTTGAAGAGGTCAGGGGGACCTATGGCTACACCTTC.

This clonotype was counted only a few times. CDR3 nucleotide sequence: TGTGCCAGCAGTCCCTGGGGGGAGGTAGGAGCTTTCTTT. Amino acid sequence: CASSPWGEVGAFF. V is TRBV6-2 or TRBV6-3 and J is TRBJ1-1; a weak D match, TRBD1 (5 bases). The V gene lost 5 bases and the J gene lost 10 bases, with 17 bases spanning the gap. The CDR3 spans 13 residues. Germline V gene data show CDR1 as MNHEY and CDR2 as SVGEGT.

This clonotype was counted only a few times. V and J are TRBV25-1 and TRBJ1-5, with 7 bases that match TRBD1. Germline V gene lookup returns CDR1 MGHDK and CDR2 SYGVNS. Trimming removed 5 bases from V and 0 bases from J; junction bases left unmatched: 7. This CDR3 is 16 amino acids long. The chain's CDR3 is CASSTAGTDSNQPQHF. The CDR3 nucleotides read TGTGCCAGCAGTACGGCCGGGACAGATAGCAATCAGCCCCAGCATTTT.

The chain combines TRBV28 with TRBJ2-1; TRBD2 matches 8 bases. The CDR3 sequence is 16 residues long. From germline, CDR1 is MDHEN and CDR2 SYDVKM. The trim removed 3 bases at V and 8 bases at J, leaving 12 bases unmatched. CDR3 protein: CASSFIGREGSDEQFF. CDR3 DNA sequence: TGTGCCAGCAGTTTCATCGGGAGGGAGGGCAGCGATGAGCAGTTCTTC.

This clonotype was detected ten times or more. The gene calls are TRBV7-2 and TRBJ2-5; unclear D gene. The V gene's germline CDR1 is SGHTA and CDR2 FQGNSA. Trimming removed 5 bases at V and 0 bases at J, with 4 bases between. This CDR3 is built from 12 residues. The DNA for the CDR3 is TGTGCCAGCAGCCAGTACCAAGAGACCCAGTACTTC. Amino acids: CASSQYQETQYF. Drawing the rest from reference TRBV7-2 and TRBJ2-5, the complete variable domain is GAGVSQSPSNKVTEKGKDVELRCDPISGHTALYWYRQSLGQGLEFLIYFQGNSAPDKSGLPSDRFSAERTGGSVSTLTIQRTQQEDSAVYLCASSQYQETQYFGPGTRLLVL.

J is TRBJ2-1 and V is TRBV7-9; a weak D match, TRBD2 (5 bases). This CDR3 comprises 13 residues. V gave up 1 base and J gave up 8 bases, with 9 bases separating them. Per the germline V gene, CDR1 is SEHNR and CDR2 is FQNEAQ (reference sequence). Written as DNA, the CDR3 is TGTGCCAGCAGCTTAGTTGATAGCGATGAGCAGTTCTTC. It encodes CASSLVDSDEQFF.

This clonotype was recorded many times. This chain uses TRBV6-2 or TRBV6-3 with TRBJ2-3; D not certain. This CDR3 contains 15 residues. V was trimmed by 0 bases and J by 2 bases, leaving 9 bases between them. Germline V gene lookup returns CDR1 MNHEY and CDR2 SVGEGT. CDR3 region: CASSYSPGPTDTQYF. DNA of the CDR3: TGTGCCAGCAGTTACTCGCCGGGCCCCACAGATACGCAGTATTTT.

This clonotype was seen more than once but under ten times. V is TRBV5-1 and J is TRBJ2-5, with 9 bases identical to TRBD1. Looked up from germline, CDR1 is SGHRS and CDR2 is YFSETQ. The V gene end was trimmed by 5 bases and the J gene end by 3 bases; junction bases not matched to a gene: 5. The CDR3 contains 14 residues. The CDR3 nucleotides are TGCGCCAGCAGGTCCGGGACAGGGAAAGAGACCCAGTACTTC. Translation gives CASRSGTGKETQYF.

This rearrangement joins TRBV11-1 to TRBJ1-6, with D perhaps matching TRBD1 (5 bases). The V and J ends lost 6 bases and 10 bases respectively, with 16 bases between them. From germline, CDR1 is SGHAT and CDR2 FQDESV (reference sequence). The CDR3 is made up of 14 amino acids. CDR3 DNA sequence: TGTGCCAGCAGATTTAACCAGGGAGTCTCACCCCTCCACTTT. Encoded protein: CASRFNQGVSPLHF.

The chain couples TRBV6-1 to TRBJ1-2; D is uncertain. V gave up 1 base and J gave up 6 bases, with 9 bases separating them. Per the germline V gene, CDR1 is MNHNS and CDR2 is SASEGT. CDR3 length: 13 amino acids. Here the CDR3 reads CASSEDSLDGYTF. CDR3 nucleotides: TGTGCCAGCAGTGAAGATTCTTTGGATGGCTACACCTTC.

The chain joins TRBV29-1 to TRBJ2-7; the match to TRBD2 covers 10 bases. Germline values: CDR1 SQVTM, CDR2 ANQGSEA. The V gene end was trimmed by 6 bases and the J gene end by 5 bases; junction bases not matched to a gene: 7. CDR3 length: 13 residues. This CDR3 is CSVQLAGLDEQYF. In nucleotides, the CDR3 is TGCAGCGTCCAACTAGCGGGGTTAGACGAGCAGTACTTC.

The CDR3: CSGTQGATDTQYF. The CDR3 DNA is TGCAGTGGCACGCAGGGGGCCACAGATACGCAGTATTTT. V is TRBV20-1 and J is TRBJ2-3; 8 bases map to TRBD1. This CDR3 region has 13 residues. The V gene end was trimmed by 7 bases and the J gene end by 2 bases; junction bases not matched to a gene: 5. The germline V gene encodes CDR1 DFQATT and CDR2 SNEGSKA (reference sequence).

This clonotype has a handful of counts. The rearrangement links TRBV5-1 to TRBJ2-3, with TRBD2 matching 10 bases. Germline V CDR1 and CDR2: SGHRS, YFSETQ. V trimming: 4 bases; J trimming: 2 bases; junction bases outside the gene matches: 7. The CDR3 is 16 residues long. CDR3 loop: CASSTIAGGTTDTQYF. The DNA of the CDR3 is TGCGCCAGCAGCACCATAGCGGGGGGTACCACAGATACGCAGTATTTT.